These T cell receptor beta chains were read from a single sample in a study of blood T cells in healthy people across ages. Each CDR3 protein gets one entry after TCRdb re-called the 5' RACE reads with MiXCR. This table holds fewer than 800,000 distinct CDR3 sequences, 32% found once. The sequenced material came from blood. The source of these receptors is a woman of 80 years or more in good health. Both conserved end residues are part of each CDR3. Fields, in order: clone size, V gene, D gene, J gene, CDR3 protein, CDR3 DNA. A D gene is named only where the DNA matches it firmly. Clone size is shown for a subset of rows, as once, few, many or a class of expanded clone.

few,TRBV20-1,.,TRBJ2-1,CSARDWGRGYNEQFF,TGCAGTGCTAGAGATTGGGGGCGGGGGTACAATGAGCAGTTCTTC
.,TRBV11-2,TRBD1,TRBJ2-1,CASSRDSFNEQFF,TGTGCCAGCAGCCGGGACAGTTTCAATGAGCAGTTCTTC
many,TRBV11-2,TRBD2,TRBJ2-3,CASSRRTSGAASSTDTQYF,TGTGCCAGCAGCCGCAGGACTAGCGGGGCCGCCTCTAGCACAGATACGCAGTATTTT
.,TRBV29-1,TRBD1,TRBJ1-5,CSVAPTGGLGQPQHF,TGCAGCGTTGCCCCGACAGGGGGGTTGGGTCAGCCCCAGCATTTT
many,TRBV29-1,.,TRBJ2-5,CSVPIGETQYF,TGCAGCGTTCCAATCGGGGAGACCCAGTACTTC
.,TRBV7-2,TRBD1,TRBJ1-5,CASSGDSHYQPQHF,TGTGCCAGCAGTGGGGACAGCCACTATCAGCCCCAGCATTTT
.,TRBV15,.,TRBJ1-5,CATSRDRSQPQHF,TGTGCCACCAGCAGAGATAGGAGTCAGCCCCAGCATTTT
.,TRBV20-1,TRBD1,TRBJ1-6,CSARGLGTDFSPLHF,TGCAGTGCTAGAGGCCTCGGGACAGACTTTTCACCCCTCCACTTT
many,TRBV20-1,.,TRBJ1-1,CSARGRFGAFF,TGCAGTGCTAGGGGCCGATTTGGGGCTTTCTTT
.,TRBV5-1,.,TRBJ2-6,CASSLEGGHWSGANVLTF,TGCGCCAGCAGCTTGGAGGGGGGGCATTGGTCTGGGGCCAACGTCCTGACTTTC
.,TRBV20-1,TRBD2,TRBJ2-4,CSARESSGDLAKNIQYF,TGCAGTGCTAGAGAGTCCAGCGGGGATCTAGCCAAAAACATTCAGTACTTC
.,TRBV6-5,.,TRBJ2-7,CASSSRLEYEQYF,TGTGCCAGCAGTTCCAGACTTGAATACGAGCAGTACTTC
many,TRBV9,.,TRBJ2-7,CASGDGPYEQYF,TGTGCCAGCGGGGACGGGCCCTACGAGCAGTACTTC
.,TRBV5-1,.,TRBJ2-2,CASSWSGTKGGELFF,TGCGCCAGCAGCTGGAGTGGGACCAAGGGCGGGGAGCTGTTTTTT
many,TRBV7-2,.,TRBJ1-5,CASSLVRGVSNQPQHF,TGTGCCAGCAGCTTAGTAAGGGGGGTTAGCAATCAGCCCCAGCATTTT
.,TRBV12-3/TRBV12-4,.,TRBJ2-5,CASSVVGGAGETQYF,TGTGCCAGCAGTGTGGTGGGGGGGGCCGGAGAGACCCAGTACTTC
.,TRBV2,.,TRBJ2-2,CASSDPGPGTGELFF,TGTGCCAGCAGTGACCCAGGACCGGGCACCGGGGAGCTGTTTTTT
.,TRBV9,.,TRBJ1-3,CASSAEQVSGNTIYF,TGTGCCAGCAGCGCGGAACAGGTCTCTGGAAACACCATATATTTT